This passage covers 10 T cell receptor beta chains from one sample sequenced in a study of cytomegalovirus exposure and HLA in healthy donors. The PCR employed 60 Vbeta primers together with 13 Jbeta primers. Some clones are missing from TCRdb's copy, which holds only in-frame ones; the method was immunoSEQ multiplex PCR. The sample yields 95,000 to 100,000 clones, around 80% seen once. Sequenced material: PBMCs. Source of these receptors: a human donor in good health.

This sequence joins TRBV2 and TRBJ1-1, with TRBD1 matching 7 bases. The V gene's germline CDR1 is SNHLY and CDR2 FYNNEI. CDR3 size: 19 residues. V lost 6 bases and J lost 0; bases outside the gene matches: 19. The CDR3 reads CASSHRSNRDRKLNTEAFF. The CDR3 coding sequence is TGTGCCAGCAGCCACCGTTCCAACCGGGACAGAAAATTGAACACTGAAGCTTTCTTT.

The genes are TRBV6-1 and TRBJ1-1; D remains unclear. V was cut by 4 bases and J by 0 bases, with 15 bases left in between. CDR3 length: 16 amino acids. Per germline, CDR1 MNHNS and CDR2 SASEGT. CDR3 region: CASSVSRQALNTEAFF. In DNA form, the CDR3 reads TGTGCCAGCAGTGTCTCCCGGCAGGCATTGAACACTGAAGCTTTCTTT.

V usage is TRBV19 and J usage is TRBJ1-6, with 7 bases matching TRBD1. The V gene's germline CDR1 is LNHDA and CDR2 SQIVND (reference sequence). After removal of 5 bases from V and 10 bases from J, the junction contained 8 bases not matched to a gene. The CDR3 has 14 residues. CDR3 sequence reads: CASSPAGGGSPLHF. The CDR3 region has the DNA TGTGCCAGTAGTCCAGCGGGAGGGGGCTCACCCCTCCACTTT.

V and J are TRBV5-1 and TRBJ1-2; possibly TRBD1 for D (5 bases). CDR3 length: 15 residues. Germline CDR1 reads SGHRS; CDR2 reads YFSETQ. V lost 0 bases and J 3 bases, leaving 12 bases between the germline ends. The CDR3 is CASSLGAGRDYGYTF. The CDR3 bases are TGCGCCAGCAGCTTGGGGGCAGGCAGGGACTATGGCTACACCTTC.

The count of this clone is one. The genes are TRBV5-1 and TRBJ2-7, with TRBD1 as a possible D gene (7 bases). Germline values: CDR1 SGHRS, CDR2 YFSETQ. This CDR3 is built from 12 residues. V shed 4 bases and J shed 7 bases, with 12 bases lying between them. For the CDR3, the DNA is TGCGCCAGCAGCCTCCAGGGGGGTGAGCAGTACTTC. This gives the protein CASSLQGGEQYF.

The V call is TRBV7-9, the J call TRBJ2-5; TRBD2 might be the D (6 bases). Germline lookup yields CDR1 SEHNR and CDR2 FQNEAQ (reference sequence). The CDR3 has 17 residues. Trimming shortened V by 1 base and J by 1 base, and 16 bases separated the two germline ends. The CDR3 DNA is TGTGCCAGCAGCTTAGGAGGCCTAGCGTACCGCCAAGAGACCCAGTACTTC. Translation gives CASSLGGLAYRQETQYF.

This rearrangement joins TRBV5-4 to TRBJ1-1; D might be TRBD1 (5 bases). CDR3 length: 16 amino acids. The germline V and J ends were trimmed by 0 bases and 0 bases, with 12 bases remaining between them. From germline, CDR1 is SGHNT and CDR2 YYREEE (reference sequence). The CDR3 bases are TGTGCCAGCAGCTTGGCCCGGGCAGGGATGAACACTGAAGCTTTCTTT. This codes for CASSLARAGMNTEAFF.

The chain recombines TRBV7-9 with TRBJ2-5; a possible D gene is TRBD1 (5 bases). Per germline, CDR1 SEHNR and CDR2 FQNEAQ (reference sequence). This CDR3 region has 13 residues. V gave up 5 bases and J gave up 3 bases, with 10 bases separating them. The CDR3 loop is CASSKDTEETQYF. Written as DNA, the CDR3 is TGTGCCAGCAGCAAGGACACTGAAGAGACCCAGTACTTC.

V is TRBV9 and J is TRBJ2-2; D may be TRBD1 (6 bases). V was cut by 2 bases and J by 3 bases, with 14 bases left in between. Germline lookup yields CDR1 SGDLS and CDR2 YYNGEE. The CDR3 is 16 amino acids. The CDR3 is CASSVRRTVDTGELFF. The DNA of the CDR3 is TGTGCCAGCAGCGTCCGAAGGACAGTGGACACCGGGGAGCTGTTTTTT.

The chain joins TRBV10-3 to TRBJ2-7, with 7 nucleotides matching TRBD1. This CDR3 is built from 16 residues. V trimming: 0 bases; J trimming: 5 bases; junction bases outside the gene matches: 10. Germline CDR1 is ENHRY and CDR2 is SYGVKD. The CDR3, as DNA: TGTGCCATCAGTGAGTCGACCGACAGGGCCCTCGACGAGCAGTACTTC. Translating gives CAISESTDRALDEQYF.